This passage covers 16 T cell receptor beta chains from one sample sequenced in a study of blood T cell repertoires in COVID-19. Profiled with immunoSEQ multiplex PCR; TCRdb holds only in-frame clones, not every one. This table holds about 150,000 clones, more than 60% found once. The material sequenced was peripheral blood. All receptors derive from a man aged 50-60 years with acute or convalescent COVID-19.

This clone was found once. The CDR3 DNA follows: TGTGCCAGCAGTGTTAAACAGGGCGTTTCCTACGAGCAGTACGTC. This sequence encodes CASSVKQGVSYEQYV. The genes are TRBV28 and TRBJ2-7; a weak D match, TRBD1 (6 bases). Germline CDR1 MDHEN, CDR2 SYDVKM. V lost 5 bases, J lost 1 base, and 15 bases lay in between. The CDR3 is made up of 15 amino acids.

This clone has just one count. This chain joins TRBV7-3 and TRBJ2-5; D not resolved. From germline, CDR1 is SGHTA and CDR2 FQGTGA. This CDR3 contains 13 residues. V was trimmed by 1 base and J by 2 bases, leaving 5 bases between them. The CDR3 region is CASSLSGQETQYF. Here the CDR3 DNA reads TGTGCCAGCAGCTTAAGCGGACAAGAGACCCAGTACTTC.

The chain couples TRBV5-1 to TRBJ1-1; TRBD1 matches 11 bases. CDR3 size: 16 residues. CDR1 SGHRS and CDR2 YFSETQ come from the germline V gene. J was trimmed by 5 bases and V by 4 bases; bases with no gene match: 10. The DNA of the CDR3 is TGCGCCAGCAGCCAAACCGGACAGGGGGCAGGTACTGAAGCTTTCTTT. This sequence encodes CASSQTGQGAGTEAFF.

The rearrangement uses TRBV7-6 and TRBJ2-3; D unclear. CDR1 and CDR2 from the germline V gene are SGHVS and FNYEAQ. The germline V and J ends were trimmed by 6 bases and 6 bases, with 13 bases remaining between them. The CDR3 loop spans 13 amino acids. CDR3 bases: TGTGCCAGCAGTTTCGCGCATTGGGATACGCAGTATTTT. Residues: CASSFAHWDTQYF. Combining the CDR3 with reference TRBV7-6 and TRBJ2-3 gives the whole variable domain GAGVSQSPRYKVTKRGQDVALRCDPISGHVSLYWYRQALGQGPEFLTYFNYEAQQDKSGLPNDRFSAERPEGSISTLTIQRTEQRDSAMYRCASSFAHWDTQYFGPGTRLTVL.

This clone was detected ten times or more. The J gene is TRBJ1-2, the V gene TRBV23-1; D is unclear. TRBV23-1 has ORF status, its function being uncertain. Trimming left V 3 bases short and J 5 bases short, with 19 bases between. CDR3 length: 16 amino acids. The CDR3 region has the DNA TGCGCCAGCAGTCACTCCTACAGAGCCCTACTTTATGGCTACACCTTC. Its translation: CASSHSYRALLYGYTF.

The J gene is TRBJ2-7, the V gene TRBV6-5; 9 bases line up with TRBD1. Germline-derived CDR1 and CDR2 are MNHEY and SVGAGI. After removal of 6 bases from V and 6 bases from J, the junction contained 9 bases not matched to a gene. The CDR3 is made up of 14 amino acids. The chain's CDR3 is CASRATGGSIEQYV. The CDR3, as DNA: TGTGCCAGCAGGGCGACAGGGGGGAGCATCGAGCAGTACGTC.

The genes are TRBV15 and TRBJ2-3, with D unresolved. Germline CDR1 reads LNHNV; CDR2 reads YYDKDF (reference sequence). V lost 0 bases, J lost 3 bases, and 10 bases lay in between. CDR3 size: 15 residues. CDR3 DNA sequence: TGTGCCACCAGCAGAGATCGTGCCGGGACAGATACGCAGTATTTT. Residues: CATSRDRAGTDTQYF.

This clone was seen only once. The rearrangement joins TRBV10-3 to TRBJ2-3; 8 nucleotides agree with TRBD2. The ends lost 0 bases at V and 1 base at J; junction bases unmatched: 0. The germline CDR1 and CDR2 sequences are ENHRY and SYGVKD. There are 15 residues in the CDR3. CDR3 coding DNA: TGTGCCATCAGTGAGTCGCGGGGGGGCACAGATACGCAGTATTTT. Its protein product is CAISESRGGTDTQYF.

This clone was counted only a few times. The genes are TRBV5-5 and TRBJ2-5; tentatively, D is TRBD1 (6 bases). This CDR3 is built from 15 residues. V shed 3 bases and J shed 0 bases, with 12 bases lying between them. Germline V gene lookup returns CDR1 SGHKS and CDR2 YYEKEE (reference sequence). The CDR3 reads CASSSITGYQETQYF. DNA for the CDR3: TGTGCCAGCAGCTCAATAACAGGGTACCAAGAGACCCAGTACTTC.

CDR3 amino acids: CASSFVSRQGHVAFF. The DNA of the CDR3 is TGTGCCAGCAGCTTCGTATCTCGACAGGGGCATGTAGCTTTCTTT. The rearrangement uses TRBV11-2 and TRBJ1-1, with 8 positions matching TRBD1. The germline V gene encodes CDR1 SGHAT and CDR2 FQNNGV. J gave up 10 bases and V 3 bases, and 13 bases lay outside the gene matches. The CDR3 has 15 amino acids.

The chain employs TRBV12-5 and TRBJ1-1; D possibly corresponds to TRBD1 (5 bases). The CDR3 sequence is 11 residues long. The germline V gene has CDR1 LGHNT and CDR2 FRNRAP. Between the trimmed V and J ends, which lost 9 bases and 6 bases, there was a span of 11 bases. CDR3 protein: CASRQGAEAFF. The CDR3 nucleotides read TGTGCTAGCCGTCAAGGGGCTGAAGCTTTCTTT. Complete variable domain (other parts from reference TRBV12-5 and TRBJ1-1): DARVTQTPRHKVTEMGQEVTMRCQPILGHNTVFWYRQTMMQGLELLAYFRNRAPLDDSGMPKDRFSAEMPDATLATLKIQPSEPRDSAVYFCASRQGAEAFFGQGTRLTVV.

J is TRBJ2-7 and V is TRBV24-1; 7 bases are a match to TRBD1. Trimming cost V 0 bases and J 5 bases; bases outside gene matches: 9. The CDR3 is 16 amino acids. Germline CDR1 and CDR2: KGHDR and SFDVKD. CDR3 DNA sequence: TGTGCCACCAGTGATTTGCTGGGCAGGGGGTCCCACGAGCAGTACTTC. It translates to CATSDLLGRGSHEQYF.

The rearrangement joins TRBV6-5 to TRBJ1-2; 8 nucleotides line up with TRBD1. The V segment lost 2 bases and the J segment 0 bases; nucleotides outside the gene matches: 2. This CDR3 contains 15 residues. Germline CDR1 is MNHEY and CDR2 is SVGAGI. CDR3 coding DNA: TGTGCCAGCAGTTACCGGGACAGGACTAACTATGGCTACACCTTC. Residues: CASSYRDRTNYGYTF.

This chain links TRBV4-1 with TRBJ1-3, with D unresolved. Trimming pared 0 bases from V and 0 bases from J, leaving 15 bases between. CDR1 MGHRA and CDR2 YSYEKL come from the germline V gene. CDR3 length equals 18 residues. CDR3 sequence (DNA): TGCGCCAGCAGCCAAGATCCCGGCGGTTTAAGCTCTGGAAACACCATATATTTT. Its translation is CASSQDPGGLSSGNTIYF.

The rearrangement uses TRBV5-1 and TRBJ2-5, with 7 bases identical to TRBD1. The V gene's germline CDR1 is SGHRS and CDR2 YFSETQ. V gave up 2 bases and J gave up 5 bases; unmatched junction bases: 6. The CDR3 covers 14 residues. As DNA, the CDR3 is TGCGCCAGCAGCTTTCAGGGGGTTGAGGAGACCCAGTACTTC. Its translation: CASSFQGVEETQYF.

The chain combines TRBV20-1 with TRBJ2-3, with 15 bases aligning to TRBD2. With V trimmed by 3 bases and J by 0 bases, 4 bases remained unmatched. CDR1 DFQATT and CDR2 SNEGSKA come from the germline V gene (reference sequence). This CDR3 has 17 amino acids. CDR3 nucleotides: TGCAGTGCTAGTGGACTAGCGGGGGGGCCGAGCACAGATACGCAGTATTTT. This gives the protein CSASGLAGGPSTDTQYF.